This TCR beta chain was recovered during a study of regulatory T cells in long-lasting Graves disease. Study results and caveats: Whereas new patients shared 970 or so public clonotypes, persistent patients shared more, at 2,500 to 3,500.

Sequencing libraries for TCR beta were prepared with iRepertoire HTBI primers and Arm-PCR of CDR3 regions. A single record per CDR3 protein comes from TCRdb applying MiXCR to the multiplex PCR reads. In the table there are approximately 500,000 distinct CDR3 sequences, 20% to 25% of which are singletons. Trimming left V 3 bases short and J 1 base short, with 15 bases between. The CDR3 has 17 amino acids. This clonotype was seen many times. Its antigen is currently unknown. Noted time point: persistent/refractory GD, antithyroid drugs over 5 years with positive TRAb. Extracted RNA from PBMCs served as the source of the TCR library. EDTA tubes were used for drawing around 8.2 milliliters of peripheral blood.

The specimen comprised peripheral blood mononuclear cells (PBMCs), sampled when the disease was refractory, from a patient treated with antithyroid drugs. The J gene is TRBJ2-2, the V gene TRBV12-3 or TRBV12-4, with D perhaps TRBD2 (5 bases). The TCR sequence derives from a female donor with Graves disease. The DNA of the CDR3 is TGTGCCAGCAGTTTCCCTACGGGAATAGTGAACACCGGGGAGCTGTTTTTT. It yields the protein CASSFPTGIVNTGELFF.